This T cell receptor beta chain was recovered during a study of identifying expanded T cells in peripheral blood. Data came from immunoSEQ multiplex PCR; TCRdb stores just in-frame clones and leaves some out. The data hold 75,000 to 95,000 clones, with over 75% observed a single time. The CDR3 is 14 residues long. The germline V and J ends were trimmed by 10 bases and 2 bases, with 17 bases remaining between them. CDR1 is MRHNA, CDR2 SNTAGT, per germline. This clonotype was sampled from a person aged 18-70 years in good health. Input material: blood. The chain joins TRBV6-4 to TRBJ2-5; D tentatively fits TRBD1 or TRBD2 (6 bases each). CDR3 nucleotides: TGTGCCACCAGGGGTCCGGGGGCACAAGAGACCCAGTACTTC. Its translation is CATRGPGAQETQYF.